The T cell receptor beta chain described here comes from a study of T cell responses to AZD1222 COVID-19 vaccine. Germline V gene sequence: CDR1 SGHTS, CDR2 YDEGEE. V lost 0 bases and J 4 bases, leaving 16 bases between the germline ends. The CDR3 extends over 16 amino acids. Study-level findings and limits: Clonal diversity was possibly underestimated, and white British individuals and females predominated among donors.

Concerning this clone itself: The antigen is undetermined.

TCRdb's table, derived via immunoSEQ multiplex PCR, lists solely in-frame clones and lacks some. The data show about 190,000 clones, around 87% seen once. Sequencing was performed on peripheral blood, taken on day 0 of MenACWY control vaccination. The clonotype originates from an adult in good health. The rearrangement links TRBV5-8 to TRBJ1-2; D is undetermined. CDR3 sequence (DNA): TGTGCCAGCAGCTTGGGATTGAGGGAAAGAGGCTATGGCTACACCTTC. Translating gives CASSLGLRERGYGYTF.